The 5 T cell receptor beta chains listed next were all sequenced from one sample in a study of blood T cell repertoires in COVID-19 (TCRdb year 2020). Receptors were amplified or captured by the immunoSEQ multiplex PCR assay. Not all clones reach the TCRdb copy of this immuneACCESS table, which keeps in-frame sequences only. Checked studies attribute under half of the gap to unresolved V genes and leave the rest unexplained. Here the sample has roughly 190,000 clones; 75% to 85% occur a single time. Around 6.9% of the sample is taken by the ten largest. Sequencing input: peripheral blood. Every receptor here comes from a man in his sixties with acute or convalescent COVID-19.

This clone was counted once. The chain uses TRBV15 and TRBJ2-3, with unresolved D. The V end was cut by 4 bases, the J end by 4 bases, with 9 bases between. The CDR3 loop spans 13 amino acids. The germline CDR1 and CDR2 sequences are LNHNV and YYDKDF (reference sequence). As DNA, the CDR3 is TGTGCCACCAGCACGTACAGCTCAGATACGCAGTATTTT. Its protein product is CATSTYSSDTQYF.

This chain joins TRBV2 and TRBJ1-4; possibly TRBD1 for D (5 bases). From germline, CDR1 is SNHLY and CDR2 FYNNEI. This CDR3 is built from 14 residues. The ends were cut back, 6 bases at V and 4 bases at J, with 12 bases in the middle. CDR3 nucleotides: TGTGCCAGCAGCTACCGACAGAATAATGAAAAACTGTTTTTT. This codes for CASSYRQNNEKLFF.

The gene calls are TRBV7-2 and TRBJ1-2; maybe TRBD1 (5 bases). Germline lookup yields CDR1 SGHTA and CDR2 FQGNSA. The ends were cut back, 5 bases at V and 2 bases at J, with 15 bases in the middle. This CDR3 has 15 amino acids. The CDR3 DNA reads as TGTGCCAGCAGCGGGGGGGGGAGTTACAACTATGGCTACACCTTC. This gives the protein CASSGGGSYNYGYTF.

The chain joins TRBV5-1 to TRBJ2-3, with D unresolved. CDR1 is SGHRS and CDR2 is YFSETQ in the germline V gene. CDR3 size: 14 residues. V shed 0 bases and J shed 5 bases, with 10 bases lying between them. The CDR3 sequence is CASSLGPRKDTQYF. The CDR3 coding sequence is TGCGCCAGCAGCTTGGGCCCGAGGAAAGATACGCAGTATTTT. Based on the CDR3 plus reference TRBV5-1 and TRBJ2-3, the full variable domain is KAGVTQTPRYLIKTRGQQVTLSCSPISGHRSVSWYQQTPGQGLQFLFEYFSETQRNKGNFPGRFSGRQFSNSRSEMNVSTLELGDSALYLCASSLGPRKDTQYFGPGTRLTVL.

The genes are TRBV6-6 and TRBJ1-6; D perhaps matches TRBD1 (5 bases). Germline V lookup: CDR1 MNHNY, CDR2 SVGAGI (reference sequence). The CDR3 contains 15 residues. V was shortened by 7 bases and J by 7 bases, with 17 bases between the two germline ends. The CDR3 loop is CASNMVGSGNSPLHF. The CDR3 nucleotides read TGTGCCAGCAATATGGTAGGATCAGGGAATTCACCCCTCCACTTT.